The source of this TCR beta chain is a study of graft-versus-host responses after intestinal transplantation. Study summary: For two to three years after anti-thymocyte globulin induction, all recipients took tacrolimus and steroids.

Per the germline V gene, CDR1 is MNHNS and CDR2 is SASEGT. V gave up 1 base and J gave up 0 bases, with 10 bases separating them. The CDR3 contains 16 residues. The table came from immunoSEQ multiplex PCR; TCRdb's copy has only in-frame clones and leaves some out. Of 55,000 to 70,000 clones in the sample, 90% to 95% were seen once. The TCR was taken from a human patient who received an intestinal transplant, so some T cells may come from the graft donor. The J gene is TRBJ1-5, the V gene TRBV6-1; D remains unclear. The sample consisted of PBMCs, taken about 120 days after intestinal transplantation. In nucleotides, the CDR3 is TGTGCCAGCAGTGAAGAGTACCGGTATAGCAATCAGCCCCAGCATTTT. Protein: CASSEEYRYSNQPQHF.